This T cell receptor beta chain stems from a study of STAT3 mutations in large granular lymphocyte leukemia. Study details: More than 30% of treated T-LGLL patients showed hematologic response to immunosuppression.

Study results and caveats: Suggested: STAT3 mutation was not the ancestral event for these clonal expansions. At least one immunodominant TCR beta clonotype appeared in every T-cell large granular lymphocyte leukemia patient. A small but highly pathogenic clone may have been missed.

Around 41,000 productive templates were obtained per sample on average. Sequencing was performed with immunoSEQ multiplex PCR; in TCRdb, only in-frame clones are kept and a portion is missing. In the table there are about 42,000 clones, roughly 81% of which are singletons. With respect to this clone: Its target is not known.

Germline CDR1 MDHEN, CDR2 SYDVKM. V shed 7 bases and J shed 3 bases, with 15 bases lying between them. The CDR3 spans 14 residues. The chain combines TRBV28 with TRBJ1-1, with D possibly being TRBD1 (6 bases). The origin of this receptor is a human donor with T large granular lymphocyte leukemia. Some clones in this sample may be carry-over from other donors' samples. The sequenced sample was PBMCs. The CDR3 spells CASTPGDTYTEAFF. The CDR3 DNA reads TGTGCCAGCACCCCGGGGGACACCTACACTGAAGCTTTCTTT.